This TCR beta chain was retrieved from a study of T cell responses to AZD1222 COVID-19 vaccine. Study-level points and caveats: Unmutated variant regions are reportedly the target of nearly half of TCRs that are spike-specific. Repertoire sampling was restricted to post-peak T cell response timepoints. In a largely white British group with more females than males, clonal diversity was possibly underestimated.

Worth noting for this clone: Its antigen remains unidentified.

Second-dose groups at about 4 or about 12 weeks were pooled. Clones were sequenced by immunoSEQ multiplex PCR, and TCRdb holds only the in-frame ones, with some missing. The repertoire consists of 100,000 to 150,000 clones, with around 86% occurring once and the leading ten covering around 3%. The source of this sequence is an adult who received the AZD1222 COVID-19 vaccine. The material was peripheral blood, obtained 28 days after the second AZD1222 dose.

CDR3 loop: CASSLGGVNEQYF. The CDR3 coding sequence is TGTGCCAGCAGTTTAGGGGGGGTAAACGAGCAGTACTTC. The genes are TRBV12-3 or TRBV12-4 and TRBJ2-7, with D tentatively TRBD2 (6 bases). This CDR3 has 13 residues. Trimming removed 1 base from V and 5 bases from J, with 9 bases in between.